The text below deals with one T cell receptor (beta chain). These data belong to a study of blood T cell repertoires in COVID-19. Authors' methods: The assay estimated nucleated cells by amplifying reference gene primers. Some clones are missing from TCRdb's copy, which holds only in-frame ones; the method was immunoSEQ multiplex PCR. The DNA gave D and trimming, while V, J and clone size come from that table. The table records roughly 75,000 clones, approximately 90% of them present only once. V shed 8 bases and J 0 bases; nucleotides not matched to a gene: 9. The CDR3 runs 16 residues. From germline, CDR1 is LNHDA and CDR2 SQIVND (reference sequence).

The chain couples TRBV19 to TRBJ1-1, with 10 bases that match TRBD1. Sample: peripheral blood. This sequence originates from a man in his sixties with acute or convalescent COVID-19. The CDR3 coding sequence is TGTGCCAGTCGACAGGGGGCTTCCCACATGAACACTGAAGCTTTCTTT. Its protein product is CASRQGASHMNTEAFF. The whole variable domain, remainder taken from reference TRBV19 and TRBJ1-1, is DGGITQSPKYLFRKEGQNVTLSCEQNLNHDAMYWYRQDPGQGLRLIYYSQIVNDFQKGDIAEGYSVSREKKESFPLTVTSAQKNPTAFYLCASRQGASHMNTEAFFGQGTRLTVV.